This TCR beta chain was found in a study of T cell clonotyping in hematopoietic cell transplantation. The method was immunoSEQ multiplex PCR; TCRdb's version includes in-frame clones alone and lacks a portion of them. The sample lists tens of thousands of clones; 90% to 96% were seen once. The time point: recipient sample about 28 days before transplant, after cytoreduction. Samples: about 28 days before transplant, then days 30, 100 and 180 after. The study's findings and limits: Recipient TCR diversity dropped after transplant; expanded clonotypes rose from day 30 to 180.

Comment on this clone: Its cognate antigen is unknown.

This CDR3 is 16 amino acids long. CDR1 and CDR2 from the germline V gene are MNHEY and SVGAGI. With 4 bases removed from V and 4 bases from J, the gap between germline ends came to 18 bases. The TCR originated in a woman between 45 and 60 years old with acute myeloid leukemia. Some clones in this sample may be carry-over from other donors' samples. This rearrangement joins TRBV6-5 to TRBJ2-3; D not resolved. Specimen: peripheral blood mononuclear cells, collected before stem cell transplant. CDR3 amino acids: CASSSPSSPSSDTQYF. CDR3 coding DNA: TGTGCCAGCAGTTCACCAAGCTCCCCTAGTTCAGATACGCAGTATTTT.